This T cell receptor (beta chain) emerged from a study of T cells in Graves' hyperthyroidism and ophthalmopathy. Study-level results: Blood also held most thyroid clonotypes expanded beyond 0.001.

As to this clonotype: No antigen is known for it.

The V gene lost 2 bases and the J gene lost 8 bases, with 15 bases spanning the gap. The CDR3 runs 14 residues. The germline CDR1 and CDR2 sequences are WNHNN and SYGVQD (reference sequence). Regions amplified from RNA transcripts were the TCR beta CDR3 regions. Using the HTBI primer set, a first-round RT-PCR was run on the TCR CDR3. TCRdb reprocessed the multiplex PCR reads via MiXCR and lists one record per CDR3 protein. The table has 560,000 or so distinct CDR3 sequences, 15% to 20% seen once; the top ten hold around 50%. The V call is TRBV10-1, the J call TRBJ1-2; D perhaps matches TRBD1 (5 bases). Material for sequencing was blood. This receptor was taken from a middle-aged man with Graves' ophthalmopathy. CDR3 protein: CASSETASGDGYTF. The CDR3 coding sequence is TGCGCCAGCAGTGAGACAGCCAGTGGGGACGGCTACACCTTC.